The rows below give T cell receptor beta chains drawn from one sample of a study of tumor-infiltrating lymphocytes in primary liver carcinoma. TCRdb analysed the multiplex PCR reads with MiXCR anew, one entry per CDR3 protein. The sample consists of 320,000 or so distinct CDR3 sequences, approximately 60% of them appearing once. Sequences were obtained from peripheral blood. These TCRs come from a man aged 40-55 years with primary liver carcinoma and hepatitis B virus infection. CDR3s include the opening cysteine and the closing phenylalanine or tryptophan.

v_gene,j_gene,CDR3aa
TRBV5-1,TRBJ2-1,CAGSSPPGLAGGPHNEQFF
TRBV29-1,TRBJ2-7,CIVEGLWGGYEQYF
TRBV5-4,TRBJ2-5,CASSEQGKETQYF
TRBV6-5,TRBJ2-2,CASSYKNRGYSTGGLFF
TRBV4-3,TRBJ2-3,CASSQSGETDTQYF
TRBV29-1,TRBJ2-1,CSVDSGRALVEQFF
TRBV12-3/TRBV12-4,TRBJ2-1,CASSFRTSGSGEQFF
TRBV11-1,TRBJ2-1,CASCLFGVSAYNEHFF
TRBV5-1,TRBJ2-2,CASSHDRIAGELFF
TRBV6-2/TRBV6-3,TRBJ2-1,CASRQILAGRSYNEQFF
TRBV10-3,TRBJ2-1,CAISEAGETYNEQFF
TRBV5-4,TRBJ2-5,CASSYLAKIQYF
TRBV30,TRBJ2-7,CASTGTASSYEQYF
TRBV6-2/TRBV6-3,TRBJ2-5,CASLQLAGEWETQYF
TRBV6-1,TRBJ2-1,CASSEWGDSYNEQFF
TRBV5-1,TRBJ1-5,CASSEQGGCQPQHF
TRBV5-5,TRBJ2-7,CASSLSWPSYEQYF
TRBV5-6,TRBJ1-5,CASSLKGQYQPQHF
TRBV29-1,TRBJ1-3,CSVPLQHSGNTIYF
TRBV5-6,TRBJ2-1,CASSLTPGQGSYNEQFF
TRBV12-3/TRBV12-4,TRBJ1-1,CASGWGGPNTEAFF
TRBV14,TRBJ2-3,CASSQSRLAKSSSTDTQYF
TRBV5-4,TRBJ1-6,CAGSLDRGPSPLHF
TRBV6-6,TRBJ1-2,CARSLPGQGRGYTF
TRBV29-1,TRBJ2-5,CSAAKGGQETHYF
TRBV6-1,TRBJ2-2,CARSGGLFTGELFF
TRBV6-6,TRBJ2-7,CASSSTGRWNEQYF
TRBV4-2,TRBJ2-1,CASSHGTARGNNEQLF
TRBV13,TRBJ2-1,CASSLDSGGDEQFF
TRBV11-1,TRBJ2-1,CASSPGLANNEQFF
TRBV12-3/TRBV12-4,TRBJ2-5,CASSETAQETQYF
TRBV10-2,TRBJ1-2,CASSESTGRGFYGYTF